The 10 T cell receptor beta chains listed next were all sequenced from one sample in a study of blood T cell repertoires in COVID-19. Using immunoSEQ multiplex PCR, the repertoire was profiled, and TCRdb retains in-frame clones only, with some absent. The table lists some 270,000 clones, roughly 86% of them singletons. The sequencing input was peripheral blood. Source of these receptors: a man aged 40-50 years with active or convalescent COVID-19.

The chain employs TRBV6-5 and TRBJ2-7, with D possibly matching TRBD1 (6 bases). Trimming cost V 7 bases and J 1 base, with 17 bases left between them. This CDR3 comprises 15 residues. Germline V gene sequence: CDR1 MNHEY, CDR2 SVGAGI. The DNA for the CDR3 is TGTGCCAGCATCTCGTTGTCAGGGGTATCCTACGAGCAGTACTTC. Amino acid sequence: CASISLSGVSYEQYF.

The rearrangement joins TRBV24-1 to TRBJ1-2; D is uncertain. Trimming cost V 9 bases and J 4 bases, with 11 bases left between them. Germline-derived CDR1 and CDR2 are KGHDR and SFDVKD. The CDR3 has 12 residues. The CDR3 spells CATYYRAYGYTF. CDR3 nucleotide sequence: TGTGCCACCTATTATCGCGCCTATGGCTACACCTTC.

The CDR3 nucleotides are TGTGCCAGCTCACCACCGGGCGGGGACTACTACGAGCAGTACTTC. Translated: CASSPPGGDYYEQYF. The J gene is TRBJ2-7, the V gene TRBV18; 7 bases agree with TRBD2. Trimming removed 0 bases from V and 3 bases from J; junction bases left unmatched: 5. The CDR3 is 15 residues long. Germline loops: CDR1 KGHSH, CDR2 LQKENI. The full variable domain, its missing parts supplied by reference TRBV18 and TRBJ2-7, is NAGVMQNPRHLVRRRGQEARLRCSPMKGHSHVYWYRQLPEEGLKFMVYLQKENIIDESGMPKERFSAEFPKEGPSILRIQQVVRGDSAAYFCASSPPGGDYYEQYFGPGTRLTVT.

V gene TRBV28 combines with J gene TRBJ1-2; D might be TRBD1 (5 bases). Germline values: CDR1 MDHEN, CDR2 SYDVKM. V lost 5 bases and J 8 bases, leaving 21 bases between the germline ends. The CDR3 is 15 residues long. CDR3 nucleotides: TGTGCCAGCAGTACATCTGCCTTGACAGTCGGCGGCTACACCTTC. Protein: CASSTSALTVGGYTF.

The CDR3 sequence is CASSLGQRGSYNEQFF. CDR3 bases: TGTGCCAGCAGCTTAGGCCAGCGGGGGTCCTACAATGAGCAGTTCTTC. The chain has TRBV7-3 and TRBJ2-1; 8 bases are a match to TRBD2. CDR1 SGHTA and CDR2 FQGTGA come from the germline V gene. J lost 1 base, V lost 2 bases, and 4 bases had no gene match. CDR3 length: 16 amino acids.

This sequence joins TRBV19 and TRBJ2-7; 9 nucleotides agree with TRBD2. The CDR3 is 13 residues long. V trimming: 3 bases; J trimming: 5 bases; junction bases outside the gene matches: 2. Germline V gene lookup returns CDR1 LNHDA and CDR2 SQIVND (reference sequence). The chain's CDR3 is CASSMGLADEQYF. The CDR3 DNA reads TGTGCCAGTAGTATGGGACTAGCTGACGAGCAGTACTTC.

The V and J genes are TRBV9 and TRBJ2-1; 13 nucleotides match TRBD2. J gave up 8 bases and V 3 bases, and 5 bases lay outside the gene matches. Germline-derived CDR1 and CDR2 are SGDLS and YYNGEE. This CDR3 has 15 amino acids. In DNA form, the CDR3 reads TGTGCCAGCAGCGAAACTAGCGGGGGGGCCGATGAGCAGTTCTTC. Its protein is CASSETSGGADEQFF. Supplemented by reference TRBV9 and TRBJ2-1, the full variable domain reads DSGVTQTPKHLITATGQRVTLRCSPRSGDLSVYWYQQSLDQGLQFLIQYYNGEERAKGNILERFSAQQFPDLHSELNLSSLELGDSALYFCASSETSGGADEQFFGPGTRLTVL.

The CDR3 bases are TGTGCCAGCCAGGGACAGGGACTCTACACCTTC. Encoded protein: CASQGQGLYTF. The V and J genes are TRBV19 and TRBJ1-2, with 9 bases fitting TRBD1. The CDR3 length is 11 residues. Germline V gene lookup returns CDR1 LNHDA and CDR2 SQIVND (reference sequence). V lost 9 bases to trimming and J lost 10 bases; unmatched junction nucleotides: 6.

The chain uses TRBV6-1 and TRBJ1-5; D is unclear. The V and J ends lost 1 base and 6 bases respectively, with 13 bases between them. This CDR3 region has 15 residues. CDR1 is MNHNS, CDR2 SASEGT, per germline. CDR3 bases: TGTGCCAGCAGTGAAGAGGTTCAGGCTCCTCAGCCCCAGCATTTT. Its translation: CASSEEVQAPQPQHF.

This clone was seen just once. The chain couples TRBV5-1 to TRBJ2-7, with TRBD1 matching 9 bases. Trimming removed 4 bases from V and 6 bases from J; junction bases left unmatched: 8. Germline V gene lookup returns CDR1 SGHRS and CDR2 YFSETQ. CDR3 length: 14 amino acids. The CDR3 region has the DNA TGCGCCAGCAGCCCCTGGGACAGGGAGGGCGAGCAGTACTTC. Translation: CASSPWDREGEQYF.